This T cell receptor beta chain is drawn from a study of human T cells and chemical hapten exposure. Study details: An approximately 2 cm by approximately 2 cm inner upper arm patch received 2% DPC for sensitization. All through the approximately 24-week study, the scalp of each patient received diphenylcyclopropenone doses weekly.

Germline values: CDR1 SGHTA, CDR2 FQGNSA. The CDR3 runs 16 residues. V trimming: 8 bases; J trimming: 4 bases; junction bases outside the gene matches: 12. A few counts support this clonotype. The antigen remains unidentified. Sample time point: pre-sensitization, week 0. Treatment here: therapeutic diphenylcyclopropenone sensitization with weekly scalp DPC. Those who donated were patients with alopecia, 18 to 70 years of age, and suitable for DPC. MiXCR, run by TCRdb on the RACE reads, gives a single entry per CDR3 protein. The sample shows about 85,000 distinct CDR3 sequences, 7.5% to 9.5% of them seen only once. The study, taken as a whole, reports: TCRs above 1 in 1000 frequency did not change with DPC sensitization.

The chain links TRBV7-2 to TRBJ2-3; TRBD2 aligns across 10 bases. The sequence derives from a man aged 35-49 years with alopecia areata. Some clones in this sample may be carry-over from other donors' samples. Sequences were derived from whole blood, sampled in connection with sensitization to the hapten diphenylcyclopropenone (DPC). CDR3 DNA: TGTGCCAGCCCTATCCACGCAGCGGGAGGGCCAGATACGCAGTATTTT. Residues: CASPIHAAGGPDTQYF.